The 24 T cell receptor beta chains reported below all come from one sample, sequenced in a study of cytomegalovirus exposure and HLA in healthy donors. Both 60 Vbeta primers and 13 Jbeta primers went into the PCR. Assay used: immunoSEQ multiplex PCR; TCRdb lists only in-frame clones, some missing. The table lists approximately 80,000 clones, 55% to 65% of them singletons, with 15% in the top ten. The source material was PBMCs. These receptors originate from a middle-aged woman in good health and CMV-seropositive.

This clone came up a few times. The gene calls are TRBV28 and TRBJ1-2; TRBD1 might be the D (6 bases). Germline values: CDR1 MDHEN, CDR2 SYDVKM. The CDR3 sequence is 14 residues long. Trimming took 3 bases from V and 5 from J, leaving 13 bases between them. Here the CDR3 reads CASSFTGTLYGYTF. The CDR3 DNA is TGTGCCAGCAGTTTTACCGGGACACTATATGGCTACACCTTC.

This clone was seen more than once but under ten times. The V call is TRBV14, the J call TRBJ2-1, with 10 nucleotides matching TRBD2. Germline V gene data show CDR1 as SGHDN and CDR2 as FVKESK. The V segment lost 5 bases and the J segment 4 bases; nucleotides outside the gene matches: 20. This CDR3 is built from 20 residues. CDR3 sequence reads: CASSGKAGLAKEDRYNEQFF. CDR3 DNA sequence: TGTGCCAGCAGCGGGAAAGCGGGACTAGCGAAGGAGGACCGTTACAATGAGCAGTTCTTC.

The rearrangement links TRBV19 to TRBJ1-2; 9 positions match TRBD1. J lost 8 bases, V lost 5 bases, and 9 bases had no gene match. The CDR3 runs to 14 residues. Germline CDR1 and CDR2: LNHDA and SQIVND (reference sequence). CDR3 sequence reads: CASSPQTGGYGYTF. The CDR3 DNA reads as TGTGCCAGTAGTCCCCAGACAGGGGGTTACGGCTACACCTTC.

The CDR3 coding sequence is TGTGCCAGCAGCAACTCTAGGGGGACTAGCGGGAGTACTTGGTACTTC. Its protein is CASSNSRGTSGSTWYF. The chain is built from TRBV13 and TRBJ2-7; 14 bases map to TRBD2. The CDR3 sequence is 16 residues long. Trimming at V came to 5 bases and at J to 12 bases, leaving 15 bases not matched to a gene. CDR1 and CDR2 (germline): PRHDT, FYEKMQ (reference sequence).

The sample holds a few counts of this clone. The chain carries TRBV7-2 and TRBJ1-2; tentative D call: TRBD1 (5 bases). Germline loops: CDR1 SGHTA, CDR2 FQGNSA. V shed 2 bases and J shed 2 bases, with 18 bases lying between them. The CDR3 length is 17 residues. The CDR3 DNA is TGTGCCAGCAGCTTAAGGGCAGGGTCTGGGAAGAACTATGGCTACACCTTC. This sequence encodes CASSLRAGSGKNYGYTF.

This clone turned up a few times. The chain has TRBV18 and TRBJ2-1, with D perhaps TRBD1 (6 bases). CDR1 is KGHSH and CDR2 is LQKENI in the germline V gene. The CDR3 runs to 15 residues. The V end lost 2 bases, the J end lost 6 bases, and 14 bases lay between the germline ends. The CDR3 loop reads CASSPITGFGNEQFF. Here the CDR3 DNA reads TGTGCCAGCTCACCAATAACAGGGTTTGGCAATGAGCAGTTCTTC. Supplemented by reference TRBV18 and TRBJ2-1, the full variable domain reads NAGVMQNPRHLVRRRGQEARLRCSPMKGHSHVYWYRQLPEEGLKFMVYLQKENIIDESGMPKERFSAEFPKEGPSILRIQQVVRGDSAAYFCASSPITGFGNEQFFGPGTRLTVL.

This clone occurred once. This chain connects TRBV19 to TRBJ2-1; D uncertain. The CDR3 runs to 15 residues. Trimming removed 3 bases at V and 2 bases at J, with 11 bases between. Germline CDR1 LNHDA, CDR2 SQIVND (reference sequence). The CDR3 bases are TGTGCCAGTAGTATTTTAACTACCACCTACAATGAGCAGTTCTTC. This encodes CASSILTTTYNEQFF.

The chain carries TRBV5-5 and TRBJ1-1; 9 bases match TRBD1. After removal of 4 bases from V and 4 bases from J, the junction contained 5 bases not matched to a gene. The CDR3 loop spans 14 amino acids. Looked up from germline, CDR1 is SGHKS and CDR2 is YYEKEE (reference sequence). In DNA form, the CDR3 reads TGTGCCAGCAGCCCCGGGACAGGGACCACTGAAGCTTTCTTT. This translates into CASSPGTGTTEAFF. Drawing the rest from reference TRBV5-5 and TRBJ1-1, the complete variable domain is DAGVTQSPTHLIKTRGQQVTLRCSPISGHKSVSWYQQVLGQGPQFIFQYYEKEERGRGNFPDRFSARQFPNYSSELNVNALLLGDSALYLCASSPGTGTTEAFFGQGTRLTVV.

This chain links TRBV5-1 with TRBJ2-2; maybe TRBD2 (6 bases). CDR3 length equals 16 residues. Trimming took off 0 bases at V and 3 bases at J, with 12 bases between the two ends. In germline, CDR1 is SGHRS, CDR2 YFSETQ. CDR3 nucleotides: TGCGCCAGCAGCTTGGTTGCGGGAAGGGACACCGGGGAGCTGTTTTTT. It specifies CASSLVAGRDTGELFF.

The chain uses TRBV28 and TRBJ1-2, with D perhaps matching TRBD1 (6 bases). The length of the CDR3 is 13 residues. V was trimmed by 4 bases and J by 8 bases, leaving 14 bases between them. CDR1 MDHEN and CDR2 SYDVKM come from the germline V gene. In DNA, the CDR3 is TGTGCCAGCAGTTCTTACAGGGAGTTGGGCTACACCTTC. It codes for CASSSYRELGYTF.

V is TRBV7-9 and J is TRBJ2-5; possible D gene TRBD1, 6 bases. V was cut by 3 bases and J by 1 base, with 9 bases left in between. The germline CDR1 and CDR2 sequences are SEHNR and FQNEAQ (reference sequence). CDR3 length equals 14 residues. CDR3 DNA: TGTGCCAGCAGCTTTACACAGGGCCAAGAGACCCAGTACTTC. It specifies CASSFTQGQETQYF.

The CDR3 protein is CASSQEGGTDTQYF. The CDR3 DNA follows: TGCGCCAGCAGCCAAGAGGGGGGGACAGATACGCAGTATTTT. The gene calls are TRBV4-3 and TRBJ2-3; TRBD2 matches at 7 bases. Germline V gene data show CDR1 as LGHNA and CDR2 as YSLEER. V dropped 0 bases and J dropped 3; count of bases not matched to a gene: 0. The CDR3 runs 14 residues.

Only a few counts were recorded for this clone. The chain links TRBV5-1 to TRBJ2-6; D is unresolved. This CDR3 has 16 residues. V was trimmed by 2 bases and J by 0 bases, leaving 9 bases between them. Per germline, CDR1 SGHRS and CDR2 YFSETQ. The CDR3 DNA is TGCGCCAGCAGCTTTGAGATACTCTCTGGGGCCAACGTCCTGACTTTC. Translating it yields CASSFEILSGANVLTF.

The rearrangement joins TRBV19 to TRBJ2-2, with D perhaps matching TRBD1 (6 bases). Trimming left V 4 bases short and J 1 base short, with 10 bases between. This CDR3 has 15 amino acids. The germline gives CDR1 LNHDA, CDR2 SQIVND (reference sequence). CDR3 coding DNA: TGTGCCAGTAGTAGGGGGACACTGAACACCGGGGAGCTGTTTTTT. The encoded protein is CASSRGTLNTGELFF.

The V and J genes are TRBV19 and TRBJ2-1; TRBD2 is a possible D gene (9 bases). Germline V lookup: CDR1 LNHDA, CDR2 SQIVND (reference sequence). Trimming pared 5 bases from V and 3 bases from J, leaving 23 bases between. There are 18 residues in the CDR3. Here the CDR3 DNA reads TGTGCCAGTAGTCCGACAGGGGCAATAGCGGGAGACTACAATGAGCAGTTCTTC. Translated: CASSPTGAIAGDYNEQFF.

This chain joins TRBV7-2 and TRBJ1-2; TRBD1 matches at 7 bases. CDR1 is SGHTA, CDR2 FQGNSA, per germline. After removal of 2 bases from V and 6 bases from J, the junction contained 3 bases not matched to a gene. The CDR3 is 13 amino acids. CDR3 residues: CASSLRQGDGYTF. The DNA of the CDR3 is TGTGCCAGCAGCTTAAGGCAGGGGGATGGCTACACCTTC. Full variable domain (outside the CDR3, taken from reference TRBV7-2 and TRBJ1-2): GAGVSQSPSNKVTEKGKDVELRCDPISGHTALYWYRQSLGQGLEFLIYFQGNSAPDKSGLPSDRFSAERTGGSVSTLTIQRTQQEDSAVYLCASSLRQGDGYTFGSGTRLTVV.

This clone was recorded once. The rearrangement links TRBV28 to TRBJ1-2, with 10 bases aligning to TRBD1. This CDR3 contains 14 residues. CDR1 MDHEN and CDR2 SYDVKM come from the germline V gene. V trimming: 5 bases; J trimming: 5 bases; junction bases outside the gene matches: 5. The CDR3 sequence is CASSIRGQGYGYTF. The CDR3 bases are TGTGCCAGCAGTATTCGGGGACAGGGGTATGGCTACACCTTC.

The rearrangement uses TRBV10-2 and TRBJ1-2; D call uncertain. V shed 7 bases and J shed 8 bases, with 17 bases lying between them. The CDR3 loop spans 13 amino acids. Germline V gene data show CDR1 as WSHSY and CDR2 as SAAADI. CDR3 region: CASTHNPVHGYTF. The CDR3 region has the DNA TGCGCCAGCACCCACAACCCTGTCCACGGCTACACCTTC.

In this sample, this clone turned up once. The rearrangement uses TRBV5-8 and TRBJ1-5; D remains ambiguous. Germline loops: CDR1 SGHTS, CDR2 YDEGEE. CDR3 length: 14 amino acids. With 4 bases removed from V and 6 bases from J, the gap between germline ends came to 14 bases. The CDR3: CASSPQAGGQPQHF. Here the CDR3 DNA reads TGTGCCAGCAGCCCCCAGGCAGGTGGTCAGCCCCAGCATTTT.

V is TRBV28 and J is TRBJ1-2, with D possibly matching TRBD1 (6 bases). Germline CDR1 reads MDHEN; CDR2 reads SYDVKM. Trimming stripped 7 bases from V and 4 bases from J, with 10 bases between. CDR3 size: 12 residues. DNA for the CDR3: TGTGCCAGCACCGGGACATCCTATGGCTACACCTTC. Protein: CASTGTSYGYTF.

The rearrangement uses TRBV7-9 and TRBJ1-5; the D is unclear. In germline, CDR1 is SEHNR, CDR2 FQNEAQ (reference sequence). This CDR3 comprises 14 residues. V shed 1 base and J shed 0 bases, with 4 bases lying between them. CDR3 in amino acids: CASSLDSSNQPQHF. CDR3 DNA sequence: TGTGCCAGCAGCTTAGACAGTAGCAATCAGCCCCAGCATTTT.

The J gene is TRBJ2-5, the V gene TRBV7-2; 8 bases are a match to TRBD1. This CDR3 is built from 15 residues. Trimming at V came to 5 bases and at J to 5 bases, leaving 10 bases not matched to a gene. Germline values: CDR1 SGHTA, CDR2 FQGNSA. The CDR3 nucleotides are TGTGCCAGCAGCCCACAGGACAGGGTCGGGGAGACCCAGTACTTC. Residues: CASSPQDRVGETQYF.

This clone was picked up a small number of times. This sequence joins TRBV7-2 and TRBJ1-1; possible D gene TRBD1, 5 bases. The CDR3 consists of 13 residues. The germline gives CDR1 SGHTA, CDR2 FQGNSA. With 6 bases removed from V and 4 bases from J, the gap between germline ends came to 12 bases. The CDR3 spells CASSTSRATEAFF. The CDR3 DNA is TGTGCCAGCAGTACGAGCAGGGCCACTGAAGCTTTCTTT.

J is TRBJ1-4 and V is TRBV6-1, with 9 bases aligning to TRBD1. This CDR3 region has 14 residues. V trimming: 5 bases; J trimming: 5 bases; junction bases outside the gene matches: 3. The V gene's germline CDR1 is MNHNS and CDR2 SASEGT. The CDR3 sequence: CASSTGQGNEKLFF. The DNA of the CDR3 is TGTGCCAGCAGTACCGGACAGGGGAATGAAAAACTGTTTTTT.